Described below is a single TCR beta chain sequence and its context. The CDR3 extends over 15 amino acids. Per the germline V gene, CDR1 is SGHTA and CDR2 is FQGNSA. Trimming cost V 3 bases and J 3 bases, with 15 bases left between them. This sample is part of a study of blood T cell repertoires in COVID-19. TCRdb's table, derived via immunoSEQ multiplex PCR, lists solely in-frame clones and lacks some. There are fewer than 400,000 clones in the sample; 89% occur only once, and 4.5% to 6.5% lies in the top ten. The receptor's source is a man between 60 and 70 years old who had recovered from COVID-19. V is TRBV7-2 and J is TRBJ2-7; D is unresolved. The sample consisted of PBMCs or T cells enriched from blood (not recorded which). In nucleotides, the CDR3 is TGTGCCAGCAGCTTCTTTCTACAGCCAGACTACGAGCAGTACTTC. Amino acid sequence: CASSFFLQPDYEQYF.